This TCR beta chain was captured in a study of blood T cell repertoires in COVID-19. Overall study: Sites across the United States, Italy and Spain contributed samples from acute and convalescent COVID-19.

Produced via immunoSEQ multiplex PCR; TCRdb's table is partial and in-frame only. The sample records roughly 270,000 clones, approximately 86% being singletons. The sequence was collected from a man aged 18 to 35 with active or convalescent COVID-19. Sample: peripheral blood.

The CDR3 here is CASSSRTSGGGLSSTDTQYF. CDR3 sequence (DNA): TGTGCCAGCAGCTCGAGGACTAGCGGGGGGGGACTTTCTAGCACAGATACGCAGTATTTT. The rearrangement joins TRBV9 to TRBJ2-3, with 15 bases aligning to TRBD2. Germline lookup yields CDR1 SGDLS and CDR2 YYNGEE. The junction had 12 bases not matched to a gene; V was cut back by 4 bases and J by 0 bases. The CDR3 is 20 amino acids.